This T cell receptor (beta chain) is from a study of early stage breast cancer tumors. Clones were read by immunoSEQ multiplex PCR, and TCRdb kept only the in-frame ones, dropping some. In the table there are 25,000 to 35,000 clones, 84% of which are singletons. The V and J ends lost 4 bases and 6 bases respectively, with 15 bases between them. The germline gives CDR1 SGDLS, CDR2 YYNGEE. The CDR3 runs to 14 residues. The source of this sequence is a person in their fifties with breast cancer. The chain couples TRBV9 to TRBJ2-3; D unclear. The sequenced material came from blood. The CDR3 region is CASSPLPRGDTQYF. DNA for the CDR3: TGTGCCAGCAGCCCCCTCCCCCGAGGCGATACGCAGTATTTT.